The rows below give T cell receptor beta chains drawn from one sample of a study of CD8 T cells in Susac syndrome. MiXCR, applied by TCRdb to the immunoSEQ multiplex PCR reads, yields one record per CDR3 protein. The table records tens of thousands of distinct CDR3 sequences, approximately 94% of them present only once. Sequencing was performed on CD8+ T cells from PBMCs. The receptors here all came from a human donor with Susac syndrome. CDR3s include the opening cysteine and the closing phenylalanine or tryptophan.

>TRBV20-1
CSARDLEGNTEAFF
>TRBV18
CASSPGNTEAFF
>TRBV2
CAKTSGVYEQYF
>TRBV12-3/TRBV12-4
CASSPQLSSEQYF
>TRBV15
CATSSLHQSSYNEQFF
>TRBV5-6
CASSLGLPTGELFF
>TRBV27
CASSSQGAGYGYTF
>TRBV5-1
CASRDNSYEQYF
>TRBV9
CASSGRPAAMGQPQHF
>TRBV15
CATSRAGPQETQYF